This is a list of T cell receptor beta chains from one sample in a study of blood T cell repertoires in COVID-19. Profiled with immunoSEQ multiplex PCR; TCRdb holds only in-frame clones, not every one. The sample carries under 85,000 clones, about 90% recorded once. Material: peripheral blood. Source of these receptors: a man between 35 and 55 years old with COVID-19, enrolled during active disease. The CDR3 runs from the conserved cysteine through the conserved F or W. Each record gives: D gene, V gene, clone size, J gene, CDR3 protein, CDR3 DNA. A D gene is named only where the DNA matches it firmly. A clone size is listed for some rows: how often the clone was seen (once, few, many), or a class if it is expanded.

TRBD2,TRBV13,once,TRBJ2-3,CASSLTGGPGTDTQYF,TGTGCCAGCAGCCTCACGGGGGGGCCGGGGACAGATACGCAGTATTTT
TRBD1,TRBV5-6,-,TRBJ2-7,CASTWTGGSYEQYF,TGTGCCAGCACCTGGACAGGGGGTTCCTACGAGCAGTACTTC
-,TRBV2,-,TRBJ1-3,CASRKGTGSGNTIYF,TGTGCCAGCAGAAAGGGCACAGGCTCTGGAAACACCATATATTTT
TRBD1,TRBV19,-,TRBJ1-5,CASSELGQAYQPQHF,TGTGCCAGTAGTGAATTAGGACAGGCCTATCAGCCCCAGCATTTT
TRBD1,TRBV19,few,TRBJ1-5,CASSSTGNQPQHF,TGTGCCAGTAGTTCGACAGGGAATCAGCCCCAGCATTTT
TRBD2,TRBV29-1,-,TRBJ2-3,CSVASGDGTDTQYF,TGCAGCGTCGCGAGCGGGGACGGCACAGATACGCAGTATTTT
-,TRBV18,-,TRBJ1-2,CASSPTGSNYGYTF,TGTGCCAGCTCACCTACAGGGTCTAACTATGGCTACACCTTC
TRBD1,TRBV3-1/TRBV3-2,-,TRBJ1-2,CASSQTGGAYYGYTF,TGTGCCAGCAGCCAAACAGGGGGCGCCTACTATGGCTACACCTTC
-,TRBV21-1,few,TRBJ2-3,CASSKTFRDSYFNTDTQYF,TGTGCCAGCAGCAAAACCTTCAGGGACAGCTATTTTAACACAGATACGCAGTATTTT
TRBD1,TRBV24-1,-,TRBJ2-7,CATSDEQGARDEQYF,TGTGCCACCAGTGATGAACAGGGGGCGCGGGACGAGCAGTACTTC
TRBD1,TRBV12-3/TRBV12-4,-,TRBJ1-2,CASSQGADYGYTF,TGTGCCAGCAGTCAGGGGGCAGACTATGGCTACACCTTC
-,TRBV21-1,-,TRBJ2-5,CASMGTDFQETQYF,TGTGCCAGCATGGGGACAGACTTCCAAGAGACCCAGTACTTC
TRBD2,TRBV4-2,-,TRBJ2-2,CASSQDQARLAGGGELFF,TGTGCCAGCAGCCAAGACCAAGCCAGACTAGCGGGGGGCGGGGAGCTGTTTTTT
TRBD1,TRBV6-5,-,TRBJ1-4,CASGRTGAGGEKLFF,TGTGCCAGCGGACGGACAGGGGCGGGCGGGGAAAAACTGTTTTTT
-,TRBV30,-,TRBJ2-7,CAWSREDEQYF,TGTGCCTGGAGTAGAGAGGACGAGCAGTACTTC
-,TRBV21-1,-,TRBJ1-3,CASSKARAPSGNTIYF,TGTGCCAGCAGCAAAGCGCGCGCGCCCTCTGGAAACACCATATATTTT
-,TRBV20-1,-,TRBJ2-7,CSAPRAYEQYF,TGCAGTGCTCCACGGGCCTACGAGCAGTACTTC
TRBD1,TRBV6-5,-,TRBJ2-5,CASSYQQGIGETQYF,TGTGCCAGCAGTTACCAACAGGGGATCGGGGAGACCCAGTACTTC
TRBD1,TRBV27,-,TRBJ1-4,CASTSTKADRDEKLFF,TGTGCCAGCACTTCCACCAAAGCGGACAGGGATGAAAAACTGTTTTTT
TRBD1,TRBV29-1,-,TRBJ2-7,CSVQGQDPYEQYF,TGCAGCGTTCAAGGACAGGACCCCTACGAGCAGTACTTC
-,TRBV5-4,-,TRBJ2-1,CASSLETGSHREQFF,TGTGCCAGCAGCTTGGAGACAGGCTCCCATCGTGAGCAGTTCTTC
TRBD1,TRBV11-2,-,TRBJ2-5,CASSLDRTGQETQYF,TGTGCCAGCAGCTTAGATCGGACAGGACAAGAGACCCAGTACTTC
-,TRBV3-1/TRBV3-2,-,TRBJ1-5,CASSQGPGKDQPQHF,TGTGCCAGCAGCCAAGGGCCGGGGAAGGATCAGCCCCAGCATTTT
-,TRBV9,-,TRBJ2-2,CASSTGTYTPTGELFF,TGTGCCAGCAGCACCGGGACTTATACCCCCACCGGGGAGCTGTTTTTT
-,TRBV3-1/TRBV3-2,-,TRBJ2-1,CASSQEGGRDEQFF,TGTGCCAGCAGCCAAGAGGGGGGTCGCGATGAGCAGTTCTTC
-,TRBV7-9,-,TRBJ2-2,CASSEEVELFF,TGTGCCAGCAGCGAGGAAGTGGAGCTGTTTTTT
-,TRBV5-1,-,TRBJ2-3,CASSADNTDTQYF,TGCGCCAGCAGCGCGGATAACACAGATACGCAGTATTTT
-,TRBV29-1,-,TRBJ2-5,CSVGATYQETQYF,TGCAGCGTTGGAGCGACGTACCAAGAGACCCAGTACTTC
TRBD1,TRBV5-1,-,TRBJ2-5,CASSLDLGQGRQETQYF,TGCGCCAGCAGCTTGGATCTGGGACAGGGCAGACAAGAGACCCAGTACTTC
TRBD2,TRBV7-2,-,TRBJ2-5,CASSFGLAGALETQYF,TGTGCCAGCAGCTTCGGACTAGCGGGGGCGTTAGAGACCCAGTACTTC
TRBD2,TRBV2,-,TRBJ2-3,CASSDLAGNTQYF,TGTGCCAGCAGTGATTTAGCGGGGAATACGCAGTATTTT
-,TRBV2,few,TRBJ1-1,CASSEFHSRTEAFF,TGTGCCAGCAGTGAGTTTCACAGTCGGACTGAAGCTTTCTTT
-,TRBV30,medium-sized,TRBJ1-5,CAWSTSGSVDQPQHF,TGTGCCTGGAGTACCAGCGGATCGGTCGATCAGCCCCAGCATTTT
TRBD1,TRBV6-5,-,TRBJ1-2,CATNPGQGDYGYTF,TGTGCCACCAATCCGGGACAGGGGGACTATGGCTACACCTTC
-,TRBV6-5,-,TRBJ1-6,CASSNRNSPLHF,TGTGCCAGCAGTAACAGAAATTCACCCCTCCACTTT
-,TRBV7-2,-,TRBJ1-3,CASSLGPGGSGNTIYF,TGTGCCAGCAGCTTAGGGCCCGGGGGCTCTGGAAACACCATATATTTT
-,TRBV18,-,TRBJ1-2,CASSLPTVVGYTF,TGTGCCAGCTCACTTCCAACAGTCGTTGGCTACACCTTC
-,TRBV4-1,-,TRBJ1-1,CASSHPNPGLTNTEAFF,TGCGCCAGCAGCCACCCCAATCCGGGACTTACGAACACTGAAGCTTTCTTT
TRBD2,TRBV2,-,TRBJ2-5,CASNIAGGQETQYF,TGTGCCAGCAATATAGCGGGGGGCCAAGAGACCCAGTACTTC
TRBD1,TRBV19,-,TRBJ2-7,CASSIFPGQGSYEQYF,TGTGCCAGTAGTATTTTCCCGGGACAGGGGAGTTACGAGCAGTACTTC
-,TRBV18,-,TRBJ1-2,CASSPATGFSYGYTF,TGTGCCAGCTCACCTGCAACAGGGTTCAGCTATGGCTACACCTTC
TRBD2,TRBV5-4,-,TRBJ2-1,CASSLGTSGFSYNEQFF,TGTGCCAGCAGCTTGGGGACTAGCGGTTTTTCCTACAATGAGCAGTTCTTC